What follows are 32 T cell receptor beta chains derived from one specimen sequenced in a study of cytomegalovirus exposure and HLA in healthy donors. The study ran its PCR with 60 Vbeta and 13 Jbeta primers. The data were produced by immunoSEQ multiplex PCR, yet TCRdb's version contains in-frame clones alone and is incomplete. The repertoire holds about 190,000 clones, with over 80% as singletons. Sequencing used PBMCs. These receptors all come from a middle-aged man in good health and CMV-seropositive.

This clone was picked up a small number of times. J is TRBJ2-5 and V is TRBV6-5; 8 bases are a match to TRBD2. Germline V gene sequence: CDR1 MNHEY, CDR2 SVGAGI. The CDR3 is 15 amino acids. V shed 3 bases, J shed 5 bases, and the junction held 8 bases outside the gene matches. The CDR3 nucleotides read TGTGCCAGCAGTTATACCGGGGGGGCCCGGGAGACCCAGTACTTC. It encodes CASSYTGGARETQYF.

This clone has more than one count but fewer than ten. J is TRBJ2-1 and V is TRBV28, with 7 bases fitting TRBD1. Per the germline V gene, CDR1 is MDHEN and CDR2 is SYDVKM. This CDR3 region has 14 residues. The trim removed 7 bases at V and 2 bases at J, leaving 5 bases unmatched. The CDR3 region is CASKGTDPYNEQFF. CDR3 nucleotides: TGTGCCAGCAAAGGGACAGACCCCTACAATGAGCAGTTCTTC.

This rearrangement joins TRBV19 to TRBJ1-3; 7 nucleotides line up with TRBD1. Germline loops: CDR1 LNHDA, CDR2 SQIVND (reference sequence). The J segment lost 2 bases and the V segment lost 5 bases, leaving 9 bases of the junction unmatched. This CDR3 region has 16 residues. The CDR3 DNA sequence: TGTGCCAGTAGTGCCCAGACAGGGTGGCCTGGAAACACCATATATTTT. Its translation: CASSAQTGWPGNTIYF.

The V gene is TRBV7-2, the J gene TRBJ2-5; 9 nucleotides line up with TRBD2. The trim removed 5 bases at V and 5 bases at J, leaving 9 bases unmatched. Germline V gene lookup returns CDR1 SGHTA and CDR2 FQGNSA. The CDR3 is 15 residues long. Written as DNA, the CDR3 is TGTGCCAGCAGCCCCTGGGCTAGCGGGGAGGAGACCCAGTACTTC. Translated, it gives CASSPWASGEETQYF. The full variable domain, rest sourced from reference TRBV7-2 and TRBJ2-5, is GAGVSQSPSNKVTEKGKDVELRCDPISGHTALYWYRQSLGQGLEFLIYFQGNSAPDKSGLPSDRFSAERTGGSVSTLTIQRTQQEDSAVYLCASSPWASGEETQYFGPGTRLLVL.

The J gene is TRBJ2-4, the V gene TRBV5-4, with 9 bases that match TRBD1. This CDR3 region has 15 residues. The V gene's germline CDR1 is SGHNT and CDR2 YYREEE (reference sequence). The V and J ends lost 0 bases and 4 bases, in that order; junction bases with no gene match: 2. The CDR3 DNA sequence: TGTGCCAGCAGCTTGGGAGGACAGGGGAAAAACATTCAGTACTTC. This encodes CASSLGGQGKNIQYF.

The chain carries TRBV19 and TRBJ2-2; D perhaps matches TRBD1 (5 bases). This CDR3 has 13 amino acids. The germline V gene encodes CDR1 LNHDA and CDR2 SQIVND (reference sequence). V was cut by 3 bases and J by 4 bases, with 6 bases left in between. The chain's CDR3 is CASSMTATGELFF. CDR3 in DNA: TGTGCCAGTAGTATGACAGCCACCGGGGAGCTGTTTTTT. The whole variable domain, filled in from reference TRBV19 and TRBJ2-2, reads DGGITQSPKYLFRKEGQNVTLSCEQNLNHDAMYWYRQDPGQGLRLIYYSQIVNDFQKGDIAEGYSVSREKKESFPLTVTSAQKNPTAFYLCASSMTATGELFFGEGSRLTVL.

The rearrangement joins TRBV9 to TRBJ2-3, with D perhaps TRBD1 (5 bases). The CDR3 has 14 residues. CDR1 SGDLS and CDR2 YYNGEE come from the germline V gene. V lost 0 bases, J lost 1 base, and 6 bases lay in between. The CDR3 DNA reads as TGTGCCAGCAGCGTAGCACAGGGCACAGATACGCAGTATTTT. Protein: CASSVAQGTDTQYF.

This chain connects TRBV10-2 to TRBJ1-2; 7 nucleotides align to TRBD1. Germline values: CDR1 WSHSY, CDR2 SAAADI. The CDR3 runs to 13 residues. J gave up 2 bases and V 8 bases, and 5 bases lay outside the gene matches. The CDR3 spells CASRQGRNYGYTF. In nucleotides, the CDR3 is TGCGCCAGCCGACAGGGCCGAAACTATGGCTACACCTTC.

This clone showed up just once. This sequence joins TRBV5-1 and TRBJ2-5; possible D gene TRBD2, 5 bases. The J call may be incorrect, as the DNA end agrees better with TRBJ2-7. Germline V gene lookup returns CDR1 SGHRS and CDR2 YFSETQ. CDR3 length: 13 amino acids. As DNA, the CDR3 is TGCGCCAGCAGCCGCGGGCTATCAGGCGAGCAGTACTTC. It encodes CASSRGLSGEQYF.

The chain recombines TRBV5-6 with TRBJ2-5, with D tentatively TRBD2 (6 bases). The CDR3 runs to 16 residues. The germline V gene has CDR1 SGHDT and CDR2 YYEEEE. V lost 1 base to trimming and J lost 1 base, with 14 bases between them. This CDR3 is CASSLLAGKGQETQYF. CDR3 nucleotide sequence: TGTGCCAGCAGCTTGTTGGCGGGGAAGGGCCAAGAGACCCAGTACTTC.

This clone has a single count. V is TRBV7-3 and J is TRBJ2-3; TRBD2 matches 11 bases. Trimming took 0 bases from V and 2 from J; bases not matched to a gene: 16. Germline CDR1 and CDR2: SGHTA and FQGTGA. The CDR3 has 21 residues. This CDR3 is CASSLTVLAGGPGSYTDTQYF. The CDR3 coding sequence is TGTGCCAGCAGCTTAACAGTCTTAGCGGGGGGGCCCGGTTCGTACACAGATACGCAGTATTTT.

The chain uses TRBV9 and TRBJ2-1; D remains ambiguous. This CDR3 is 15 amino acids long. V shed 0 bases and J shed 6 bases, with 13 bases lying between them. In germline, CDR1 is SGDLS, CDR2 YYNGEE. CDR3 nucleotides: TGTGCCAGCAGCGTAGAGCTACGATCGCTCAATGAGCAGTTCTTC. This encodes CASSVELRSLNEQFF.

The chain carries TRBV19 and TRBJ1-2, with 10 nucleotides matching TRBD1. This CDR3 region has 19 residues. Per the germline V gene, CDR1 is LNHDA and CDR2 is SQIVND (reference sequence). J was trimmed by 6 bases and V by 4 bases; bases with no gene match: 20. The CDR3 reads CASSTRAVRWPGTGDGYTF. CDR3 coding DNA: TGTGCCAGTAGTACAAGGGCGGTTCGCTGGCCCGGGACAGGGGATGGCTACACCTTC.

This clone was found once. The V call is TRBV6-6, the J call TRBJ2-3; 8 bases fit TRBD2. Looked up from germline, CDR1 is MNHNY and CDR2 is SVGAGI (reference sequence). This CDR3 is 15 amino acids long. V lost 5 bases, J lost 4 bases, and 8 bases stayed unmatched. The CDR3 reads CASSITGGGSDTQYF. The CDR3 coding sequence is TGTGCCAGCAGTATCACCGGGGGGGGATCAGATACGCAGTATTTT.

A few counts support this clone. The chain couples TRBV28 to TRBJ1-4; D is perhaps TRBD1 (5 bases). The CDR3 runs 15 residues. Germline-derived CDR1 and CDR2 are MDHEN and SYDVKM. V dropped 3 bases and J dropped 11 bases, with 19 bases sitting between them. The CDR3 loop is CASSFVGPTGGKLFF. DNA of the CDR3: TGTGCCAGCAGTTTCGTGGGCCCAACCGGGGGGAAACTGTTTTTT.

In this sample, this clone turned up a few times. The rearrangement uses TRBV4-1 and TRBJ1-1; D might be TRBD1 (5 bases). Looked up from germline, CDR1 is MGHRA and CDR2 is YSYEKL. The CDR3 loop spans 15 amino acids. V lost 4 bases, J lost 5 bases, and 17 bases lay in between. The CDR3 DNA follows: TGCGCCAGCAGCCGTCCGGACACGGAAAAGACTGAAGCTTTCTTT. Translated, it gives CASSRPDTEKTEAFF.

The chain recombines TRBV28 with TRBJ1-5; 10 positions agree with TRBD1. J was trimmed by 3 bases and V by 5 bases; bases with no gene match: 7. From germline, CDR1 is MDHEN and CDR2 SYDVKM. The CDR3 is 16 amino acids. The CDR3 loop reads CASSLPGQGSNQPQHF. For the CDR3, the DNA is TGTGCCAGCAGTCTTCCGGGACAGGGGTCCAATCAGCCCCAGCATTTT. Combining the CDR3 with reference TRBV28 and TRBJ1-5 gives the whole variable domain DVKVTQSSRYLVKRTGEKVFLECVQDMDHENMFWYRQDPGLGLRLIYFSYDVKMKEKGDIPEGYSVSREKKERFSLILESASTNQTSMYLCASSLPGQGSNQPQHFGDGTRLSIL.

The J gene is TRBJ2-7, the V gene TRBV11-3; perhaps TRBD1 as D (7 bases). This CDR3 contains 14 residues. In germline, CDR1 is SGHNT, CDR2 YENEEA. The V gene lost 6 bases and the J gene lost 5 bases, with 17 bases spanning the gap. CDR3 bases: TGTGCCAGCAGTACCGGGGGACAGCACAACGAGCAGTACTTC. As protein: CASSTGGQHNEQYF.

This clone turned up a few times. The gene calls are TRBV28 and TRBJ2-5; unclear D gene. CDR3 size: 14 residues. Germline CDR1 and CDR2: MDHEN and SYDVKM. Trimming took 2 bases from V and 2 from J, leaving 9 bases between them. CDR3 nucleotides: TGTGCCAGCAGTTTACCGACACCACAAGAGACCCAGTACTTC. Its translation is CASSLPTPQETQYF. Full variable domain (rest looked up from reference TRBV28 and TRBJ2-5): DVKVTQSSRYLVKRTGEKVFLECVQDMDHENMFWYRQDPGLGLRLIYFSYDVKMKEKGDIPEGYSVSREKKERFSLILESASTNQTSMYLCASSLPTPQETQYFGPGTRLLVL.

The chain couples TRBV5-1 to TRBJ2-1, with TRBD1 identical over 7 bases. Germline trimming cut 4 bases from V and 7 bases from J; bases unmatched to any gene: 11. CDR3 length: 15 residues. Germline V gives CDR1 SGHRS, CDR2 YFSETQ. For the CDR3, the DNA is TGCGCCAGCAGCCAGTTAACAGGGGATTGGAATGAGCAGTTCTTC. It codes for CASSQLTGDWNEQFF.

The chain joins TRBV4-2 to TRBJ1-2, with D perhaps matching TRBD1 (5 bases). The V gene lost 3 bases and the J gene lost 6 bases, with 20 bases spanning the gap. This CDR3 spans 16 amino acids. Germline V gene lookup returns CDR1 LGHNA and CDR2 YNFKEQ. CDR3 residues: CASSHAGGYSTDGYTF. The CDR3 DNA reads as TGTGCCAGCAGCCACGCGGGGGGGTATTCCACTGATGGCTACACCTTC.

The chain recombines TRBV9 with TRBJ2-2; 7 bases align to TRBD1. V shed 2 bases, J shed 6 bases, and the junction held 4 bases outside the gene matches. Germline lookup yields CDR1 SGDLS and CDR2 YYNGEE. CDR3 size: 14 residues. The CDR3 here is CASSVLQGPGELFF. DNA of the CDR3: TGTGCCAGCAGCGTTCTACAGGGGCCCGGGGAGCTGTTTTTT. Complete variable domain (other parts from reference TRBV9 and TRBJ2-2): DSGVTQTPKHLITATGQRVTLRCSPRSGDLSVYWYQQSLDQGLQFLIQYYNGEERAKGNILERFSAQQFPDLHSELNLSSLELGDSALYFCASSVLQGPGELFFGEGSRLTVL.

The gene calls are TRBV4-3 and TRBJ2-2; D is undetermined. The CDR3 length is 14 residues. V lost 1 base, J lost 6 bases, and 9 bases lay in between. Germline V gene lookup returns CDR1 LGHNA and CDR2 YSLEER. Here the CDR3 reads CASSQAGNAGELFF. The DNA for the CDR3 is TGCGCCAGCAGCCAAGCTGGCAACGCCGGGGAGCTGTTTTTT.

The chain is built from TRBV9 and TRBJ1-4; 7 bases align to TRBD1. The V gene end was trimmed by 0 bases and the J gene end by 7 bases; junction bases not matched to a gene: 6. Germline values: CDR1 SGDLS, CDR2 YYNGEE. The CDR3 is 15 amino acids. Written as DNA, the CDR3 is TGTGCCAGCAGCGTAGGTGCGCAGGGGGGTGAAAAACTGTTTTTT. This gives the protein CASSVGAQGGEKLFF.

The chain joins TRBV29-1 to TRBJ2-7; maybe TRBD1 (5 bases). This CDR3 is 12 amino acids long. Looked up from germline, CDR1 is SQVTM and CDR2 is ANQGSEA. The ends were cut back, 0 bases at V and 3 bases at J, with 6 bases in the middle. The DNA for the CDR3 is TGCAGCGTTGAAGATGACAGCTACGAGCAGTACTTC. This translates into CSVEDDSYEQYF.

This clone showed up just once. The chain is built from TRBV30 and TRBJ2-2, with D perhaps matching TRBD1 (7 bases). From germline, CDR1 is GTSNPN and CDR2 SVGIG (reference sequence). V gave up 7 bases and J gave up 6 bases, with 15 bases separating them. This CDR3 is 13 amino acids long. CDR3 sequence reads: CASAEGAPGELFF. The CDR3 nucleotides are TGTGCCTCAGCGGAGGGGGCGCCCGGGGAGCTGTTTTTT.

The V and J genes are TRBV6-5 and TRBJ2-1; 15 nucleotides agree with TRBD2. Germline lookup yields CDR1 MNHEY and CDR2 SVGAGI. The CDR3 runs to 15 residues. J gave up 10 bases and V 0 bases, and 1 base lay outside the gene matches. The CDR3 bases are TGTGCCAGCAGTTACTCGGGACTAGCGGGGGGAGAGCAGTTCTTC. The encoded protein is CASSYSGLAGGEQFF.

This clone was detected a few times. V usage is TRBV7-2 and J usage is TRBJ2-5; D unclear. The DNA end is more similar to TRBJ2-7, so the J call may be wrong. Germline CDR1 is SGHTA and CDR2 is FQGNSA. The CDR3 is made up of 15 amino acids. The CDR3 loop reads CASSLGPRRRREQYF. CDR3 nucleotides: TGTGCCAGCAGCCTTGGGCCGAGACGACGCCGCGAGCAGTACTTC.

The chain couples TRBV10-3 to TRBJ1-4, with 7 bases fitting TRBD1. From germline, CDR1 is ENHRY and CDR2 SYGVKD. Trimming cost V 11 bases and J 8 bases; bases outside gene matches: 11. The CDR3 covers 13 residues. CDR3: CASRQGTEEKLFF. In nucleotides, the CDR3 is TGTGCCTCGCGACAGGGTACGGAGGAAAAACTGTTTTTT.

The gene calls are TRBV4-1 and TRBJ2-7; 7 bases line up with TRBD1. V was clipped by 1 base and J by 3 bases; unmatched bases: 3. Germline values: CDR1 MGHRA, CDR2 YSYEKL. The CDR3 length is 14 residues. CDR3 in DNA: TGCGCCAGCAGCCAAGCACAGGGGTTCTACGAGCAGTACTTC. Residues: CASSQAQGFYEQYF.

Only a few counts were recorded for this clone. This chain connects TRBV7-9 to TRBJ1-4; tentatively, D is TRBD1 (6 bases). The V and J ends lost 3 bases and 8 bases respectively, with 13 bases between them. Germline V CDR1 and CDR2: SEHNR, FQNEAQ (reference sequence). The CDR3 contains 14 residues. In DNA form, the CDR3 reads TGTGCCAGCAGCTTCAGGGGTGGGATCGAAAAACTGTTTTTT. This encodes CASSFRGGIEKLFF. Full variable domain (rest looked up from reference TRBV7-9 and TRBJ1-4): DTGVSQNPRHKITKRGQNVTFRCDPISEHNRLYWYRQTLGQGPEFLTYFQNEAQLEKSRLLSDRFSAERPKGSFSTLEIQRTEQGDSAMYLCASSFRGGIEKLFFGSGTQLSVL.

As regards this clone: The junction shows a germline mismatch at one end, possibly a read error. The genes are TRBV7-7 and TRBJ2-2, with D possibly matching TRBD2 (6 bases). The CDR3 is made up of 16 amino acids. The V gene's germline CDR1 is SSHAT and CDR2 FNYEAQ (reference sequence). The CDR3 DNA follows: TGTGCTAGCAGCTTAGGAGGGCCGCGGGGCACCGGGGAGCTGTTTTTT. This gives the protein CASSLGGPRGTGELFF.